This T cell receptor beta chain is from a study of chemoradiotherapy in HPV16-positive cancers. Study details: A couple of HPV16-positive patients' cells yielded candidate HPV-specific clones and common motifs. General study points: HPV-responsive T-cell expansion during chemoradiotherapy was linked to improved recurrence-free survival in HPV16-positive patients. Only a couple of HPV16-positive patients supplied the functional HPV-specificity definition.

CDR3 length: 15 amino acids. In germline, CDR1 is SGHNT, CDR2 YYREEE (reference sequence). The V end lost 4 bases, the J end lost 3 bases, and 17 bases lay between the germline ends. In the case of this clone: What it recognizes is unknown.

The method was immunoSEQ multiplex PCR; TCRdb's version includes in-frame clones alone and lacks a portion of them. The data show tens of thousands of clones, more than 85% seen once. V usage is TRBV5-4 and J usage is TRBJ2-7, with a tentative D call TRBD2 (7 bases). This TCR was recovered from a human donor with HPV-associated anogenital cancer. The sequencing used blood, collected from a patient who underwent chemoradiotherapy. The CDR3, as DNA: TGTGCCAGCAGCAGCCAGGGAGGGGGAGGCTACGAGCAGTACTTC. Protein product: CASSSQGGGGYEQYF. The whole variable domain, remainder taken from reference TRBV5-4 and TRBJ2-7, is ETGVTQSPTHLIKTRGQQVTLRCSSQSGHNTVSWYQQALGQGPQFIFQYYREEENGRGNFPPRFSGLQFPNYSSELNVNALELDDSALYLCASSSQGGGGYEQYFGPGTRLTVT.